This T cell receptor beta chain was sequenced for a study of CD8 T cells in Susac syndrome. An input of about 0.5 to 1 ug of RNA was subjected to reverse transcription using random hexamers. TCRdb re-called the immunoSEQ multiplex PCR reads through MiXCR, storing one row per CDR3 protein. The sample has approximately 190,000 distinct CDR3 sequences, nearly 95% seen once. Germline V CDR1 and CDR2: KGHSH, LQKENI. V lost 0 bases and J 0 bases, leaving 9 bases between the germline ends. CDR3 length equals 17 residues. The sequencing sample was made of CD4+ T cells from PBMCs. The source of this sequence is a human donor with multiple sclerosis. The chain is built from TRBV18 and TRBJ2-6, with D perhaps matching TRBD2 (5 bases). The CDR3 is CASSPPTSPSGANVLTF. In DNA form, the CDR3 reads TGTGCCAGCTCACCACCTACTAGTCCCTCTGGGGCCAACGTCCTGACTTTC. The complete variable domain, with remaining parts taken from reference TRBV18 and TRBJ2-6, reads NAGVMQNPRHLVRRRGQEARLRCSPMKGHSHVYWYRQLPEEGLKFMVYLQKENIIDESGMPKERFSAEFPKEGPSILRIQQVVRGDSAAYFCASSPPTSPSGANVLTFGAGSRLTVL.